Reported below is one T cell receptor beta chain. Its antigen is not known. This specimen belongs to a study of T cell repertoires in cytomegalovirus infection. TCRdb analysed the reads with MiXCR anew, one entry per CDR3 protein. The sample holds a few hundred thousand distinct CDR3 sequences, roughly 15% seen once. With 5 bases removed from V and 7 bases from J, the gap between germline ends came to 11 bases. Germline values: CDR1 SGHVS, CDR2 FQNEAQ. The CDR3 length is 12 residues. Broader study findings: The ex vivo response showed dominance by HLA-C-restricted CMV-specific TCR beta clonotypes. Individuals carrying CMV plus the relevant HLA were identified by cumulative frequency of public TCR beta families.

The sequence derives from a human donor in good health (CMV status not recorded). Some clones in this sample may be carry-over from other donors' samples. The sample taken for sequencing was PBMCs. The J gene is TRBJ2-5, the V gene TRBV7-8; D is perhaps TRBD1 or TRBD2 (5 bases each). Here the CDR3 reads CASSRGGGTQYF. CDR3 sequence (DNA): TGTGCCAGCAGCCGCGGTGGGGGGACCCAGTACTTC.